The next 23 T cell receptor beta chains were all read from a single sample in a study of shared clonotypes between healthy human individuals (dated by TCRdb to the early 2020s). The library was produced with the immunoSEQ multiplex PCR assay. TCRdb's version of the immuneACCESS table is confined to in-frame rearrangements and falls short of the full clone set. An unresolved V gene accounts for under half of the shortfall where checked; the remainder is of unknown origin. This sample has hundreds of thousands of clones in its table, and 95% to 96% of those were observed once. Jointly, the top ten make up about 0.11% of the sample. For the CD8 naive samples, CD45RO-negative cells were positively selected for CCR7, yielding a CD45RA+CCR7+ population from which TemRA cells were excluded. The specimen sequenced was naive CD8+ T cells sorted from blood. The sample's cell subset or site label, decoded: CD45RA+CCR7+. These receptor sequences come from a woman between 25 and 40 years old in good health.

The rearrangement uses TRBV29-1 and TRBJ2-7, with 9 bases that match TRBD1. The ends lost 3 bases at V and 2 bases at J; junction bases unmatched: 5. The germline V gene encodes CDR1 SQVTM and CDR2 ANQGSEA. CDR3 length equals 14 residues. This CDR3 is CSVDLGQGTYEQYF. The CDR3 region has the DNA TGCAGCGTTGATTTGGGACAGGGTACCTACGAGCAGTACTTC.

This sequence joins TRBV5-8 and TRBJ1-2, with TRBD1 as a possible D gene (5 bases). The CDR3 contains 15 residues. The germline V gene encodes CDR1 SGHTS and CDR2 YDEGEE. The CDR3 DNA sequence: TGTGCAACTTCCCGGGGGAGGGGCACTAACTATGGCTACACCTTC. It translates to CATSRGRGTNYGYTF. The full variable domain, in which reference TRBV5-8 and TRBJ1-2 provide the parts outside the CDR3, is EAGVTQSPTHLIKTRGQQATLRCSPISGHTSVYWYQQALGLGLQFLLWYDEGEERNRGNFPPRFSGRQFPNYSSELNVNALELEDSALYLCATSRGRGTNYGYTFGSGTRLTVV.

The chain combines TRBV5-8 with TRBJ1-1; a possible D gene is TRBD1 (5 bases). The germline gives CDR1 SGHTS, CDR2 YDEGEE. Trimming took off 2 bases at V and 1 base at J, with 12 bases between the two ends. The CDR3 runs to 15 residues. CDR3 loop: CASSLGARGNTEAFF. The CDR3 DNA is TGTGCCAGCAGCTTAGGGGCTCGCGGGAACACTGAAGCTTTCTTT.

V usage is TRBV5-6 and J usage is TRBJ1-2, with TRBD1 identical over 8 bases. There are 16 residues in the CDR3. With 6 bases clipped from V and 4 bases from J, the junction kept 14 bases outside the gene matches. Germline CDR1 SGHDT, CDR2 YYEEEE. The CDR3: CASNPPPDREFYGYTF. The CDR3 DNA follows: TGTGCCAGCAACCCCCCCCCGGACAGGGAGTTCTATGGCTACACCTTC.

This sequence joins TRBV4-1 and TRBJ1-3; D is unresolved. Germline lookup yields CDR1 MGHRA and CDR2 YSYEKL. V lost 1 base, J lost 0 bases, and 7 bases lay in between. The CDR3 has 15 residues. CDR3 residues: CASSQVSFSGNTIYF. The CDR3 DNA reads as TGCGCCAGCAGCCAAGTCTCTTTCTCTGGAAACACCATATATTTT.

The rearrangement joins TRBV7-8 to TRBJ2-7; tentative D call: TRBD1 (6 bases). The CDR3 runs 13 residues. Deletions cut 7 bases from V and 4 bases from J, with 14 bases between. Germline assignment: CDR1 SGHVS and CDR2 FQNEAQ. CDR3 residues: CASKGENLYEQYF. For the CDR3, the DNA is TGTGCCAGCAAGGGGGAGAACCTATACGAGCAGTACTTC.

The CDR3 DNA reads as TGTGCCAGCAGCCGGACTAGCGGGAGGGCCAAGGAGACCCAGTACTTC. Its translation is CASSRTSGRAKETQYF. The chain recombines TRBV7-6 with TRBJ2-5; TRBD2 aligns across 15 bases. CDR1 is SGHVS and CDR2 is FNYEAQ in the germline V gene. CDR3 size: 16 residues. The ends lost 5 bases at V and 5 bases at J; junction bases unmatched: 6.

The chain employs TRBV5-6 and TRBJ1-1; maybe TRBD1 (5 bases). Germline values: CDR1 SGHDT, CDR2 YYEEEE. Trimming removed 6 bases from V and 8 bases from J, with 17 bases in between. The CDR3 loop spans 13 amino acids. CDR3 nucleotide sequence: TGTGCCAGCATCGACCGCGGGGCGCGAGAAGCTTTCTTT. This sequence encodes CASIDRGAREAFF.

The V gene is TRBV28, the J gene TRBJ1-5; 8 bases line up with TRBD1. The germline CDR1 and CDR2 sequences are MDHEN and SYDVKM. The CDR3 has 15 amino acids. Trimming cost V 6 bases and J 6 bases; bases outside gene matches: 10. CDR3 bases: TGTGCCAGCAGATGGGACAGGTGGACGGGTCAGCCCCAGCATTTT. Residues: CASRWDRWTGQPQHF.

The chain joins TRBV28 to TRBJ2-7; D may be TRBD2 (5 bases). Trimming took off 8 bases at V and 4 bases at J, with 12 bases between the two ends. The germline CDR1 and CDR2 sequences are MDHEN and SYDVKM. CDR3 length equals 12 residues. For the CDR3, the DNA is TGTGCCAGCGGAGACCGGGGATACGAGCAGTACTTC. Its protein is CASGDRGYEQYF.

The genes are TRBV19 and TRBJ2-1; 9 bases align to TRBD2. The J segment lost 10 bases and the V segment lost 0 bases, leaving 7 bases of the junction unmatched. Germline-derived CDR1 and CDR2 are LNHDA and SQIVND (reference sequence). CDR3 size: 15 residues. The CDR3 coding sequence is TGTGCCAGTAGTATAGATCAGCGGGGGGTAAGCGAGCAGTTCTTC. Its protein is CASSIDQRGVSEQFF.

CDR3 nucleotides: TGTGCCAGCAGCCGAATAACAGGAGACTTTTATCTTCGAGCTTTCTTT. This encodes CASSRITGDFYLRAFF. The J gene is TRBJ1-1, the V gene TRBV5-8; a weak D match, TRBD1 (5 bases). Trimming took off 4 bases at V and 10 bases at J, with 26 bases between the two ends. The CDR3 runs to 16 residues. Germline CDR1 and CDR2: SGHTS and YDEGEE.

The rearrangement joins TRBV28 to TRBJ1-5; weak D call: TRBD1 (5 bases). The V end was cut by 3 bases, the J end by 7 bases, with 13 bases between. The CDR3 has 14 amino acids. The germline V gene encodes CDR1 MDHEN and CDR2 SYDVKM. The CDR3 DNA reads TGTGCCAGCAGTTTTAGAGGGGCAGGACAGCCCCAGCATTTT. Translation: CASSFRGAGQPQHF.

V usage is TRBV6-5 and J usage is TRBJ1-4; D perhaps matches TRBD1 (5 bases). This CDR3 is built from 15 residues. The germline V gene has CDR1 MNHEY and CDR2 SVGAGI. The ends were cut back, 5 bases at V and 6 bases at J, with 16 bases in the middle. CDR3 DNA: TGTGCCAGCAGTCCCAAGGGGTTGGGGGATGAAAAACTGTTTTTT. Encoded protein: CASSPKGLGDEKLFF.

The chain recombines TRBV13 with TRBJ2-3; D gene uncertain. The germline gives CDR1 PRHDT, CDR2 FYEKMQ (reference sequence). This CDR3 is built from 15 residues. V was trimmed by 4 bases and J by 3 bases, leaving 14 bases between them. The CDR3 DNA reads TGTGCCAGCAGCTGGCGAGGCGATGGGACAGATACGCAGTATTTT. It codes for CASSWRGDGTDTQYF.

V gene TRBV5-4 combines with J gene TRBJ1-2; D may be TRBD1 (5 bases). The CDR3 sequence is 15 residues long. Looked up from germline, CDR1 is SGHNT and CDR2 is YYREEE (reference sequence). Trimming took 0 bases from V and 4 from J, leaving 13 bases between them. The DNA of the CDR3 is TGTGCCAGCAGCTTGGGGGAACAGGTGCCCTATGGCTACACCTTC. Protein: CASSLGEQVPYGYTF.

The chain is built from TRBV19 and TRBJ1-5; D perhaps matches TRBD1 (5 bases). CDR3 length equals 15 residues. The V end was cut by 7 bases, the J end by 3 bases, with 16 bases between. CDR1 LNHDA and CDR2 SQIVND come from the germline V gene (reference sequence). Here the CDR3 DNA reads TGTGCCAGTACCCTTGGCAGGGCAAACAATCAGCCCCAGCATTTT. The encoded protein is CASTLGRANNQPQHF. Full variable domain (remainder filled in from reference TRBV19 and TRBJ1-5): DGGITQSPKYLFRKEGQNVTLSCEQNLNHDAMYWYRQDPGQGLRLIYYSQIVNDFQKGDIAEGYSVSREKKESFPLTVTSAQKNPTAFYLCASTLGRANNQPQHFGDGTRLSIL.

V usage is TRBV7-6 and J usage is TRBJ2-2; D is undetermined. The CDR3 totals 13 residues. V was clipped by 4 bases and J by 6 bases, with 9 bases between them. Germline assignment: CDR1 SGHVS and CDR2 FNYEAQ. In nucleotides, the CDR3 is TGTGCCAGCAGCTCAGTCTTAGCCGGGGAGCTGTTTTTT. Its translation: CASSSVLAGELFF.

The J gene is TRBJ2-7, the V gene TRBV19; D perhaps matches TRBD1 (6 bases). Germline V gene data show CDR1 as LNHDA and CDR2 as SQIVND (reference sequence). V dropped 8 bases and J dropped 0 bases, with 17 bases sitting between them. The CDR3 is 15 residues long. The CDR3 here is CASASGGTPSYEQYF. The CDR3 region has the DNA TGTGCCAGTGCAAGTGGTGGGACACCCTCCTACGAGCAGTACTTC.

The chain links TRBV27 to TRBJ2-2; D is ambiguous. In germline, CDR1 is MNHEY, CDR2 SMNVEV (reference sequence). V shed 6 bases and J shed 6 bases, with 5 bases lying between them. This CDR3 is 11 amino acids long. This chain's CDR3 is CASRVAGELFF. The CDR3 nucleotides read TGTGCCAGCAGGGTAGCCGGGGAGCTGTTTTTT.

The gene calls are TRBV30 and TRBJ1-2, with D uncertain. The length of the CDR3 is 11 residues. Germline CDR1 GTSNPN, CDR2 SVGIG (reference sequence). Trimming took off 1 base at V and 8 bases at J, with 8 bases between the two ends. The CDR3 coding sequence is TGTGCCTGGAGTGCCTATCGAGGCTACACCTTC. Its protein product is CAWSAYRGYTF.

The gene calls are TRBV23-1 and TRBJ1-1; D is unclear. TRBV23-1 carries the ORF label, with uncertain function. V lost 3 bases to trimming and J lost 1 base, with 3 bases between them. The CDR3 totals 12 residues. CDR3 nucleotide sequence: TGCGCCAGCAGTCACCCGAACACTGAAGCTTTCTTT. Translating gives CASSHPNTEAFF.

The rearrangement links TRBV7-9 to TRBJ1-2, with TRBD1 as a possible D gene (6 bases). The CDR3 totals 14 residues. Germline V gene sequence: CDR1 SEHNR, CDR2 FQNEAQ (reference sequence). Trimming removed 0 bases from V and 8 bases from J, with 13 bases in between. CDR3 amino acids: CASSLALGGVGYTF. The DNA of the CDR3 is TGTGCCAGCAGCTTAGCGTTAGGGGGGGTCGGCTACACCTTC.